This T cell receptor beta chain was identified in a study of beta chain features in type 1 diabetes. The entirety of the isolated RNA underwent reverse transcription, so expressed TCRB transcripts were sequenced. Profiling relied on immunoSEQ multiplex PCR, and the TCRdb table lists in-frame clones only, not all of them. Of a few hundred thousand clones in the sample, approximately 15% were seen once. The CDR3 has 14 residues. Germline values: CDR1 GTSNPN, CDR2 SVGIG (reference sequence). V lost 0 bases, J lost 5 bases, and 4 bases stayed unmatched. This clonotype was sampled from a woman younger than 30 in good health. The chain carries TRBV30 and TRBJ2-1; 7 nucleotides match TRBD2. Sequencing input: naive CD4+ T cells from blood. The CDR3 is CAWSVGGSHNEQFF. CDR3 DNA sequence: TGTGCCTGGAGTGTCGGGGGGAGCCACAATGAGCAGTTCTTC.